The 21 T cell receptor beta chains reported below all come from one sample, sequenced in a study of beta chain features in type 1 diabetes (dated by TCRdb to between 2017 and 2018). No antigen is known for these receptors. Libraries were constructed by the immunoSEQ multiplex PCR assay. The High Capacity cDNA Reverse Transcription Kit was used to reverse transcribe all of the isolated RNA, meaning that expressed TCRB transcripts were what got sequenced. TCRdb took this table from immuneACCESS and kept in-frame rearrangements with V and J called. Such tables lack part of the clones; where checked against another copy, unresolved V genes explain under half of the gap, and the rest is unexplained. Within this sample are 150,000 to 200,000 clones, with 63% of them counted one time only. Of the sample, approximately 0.09% is held by the ten largest clones. Paper-wide results and their limitations: A moderate but significant shortening of TCRB CDR3 length was observed in type 1 diabetes patients in all four CD4+ subsets.

The sample was naive CD4+ T cells from blood. What this sample's cell subset or site label stands for: true naive CD4+ T cells. These receptors were collected from a man aged 30 to 45 with type 1 diabetes.

This clone appeared once. This chain connects TRBV30 to TRBJ1-4; the D gene is possibly TRBD1 (5 bases). The ends were cut back, 4 bases at V and 7 bases at J, with 16 bases in the middle. The germline gives CDR1 GTSNPN, CDR2 SVGIG (reference sequence). The length of the CDR3 is 14 residues. The CDR3 region has the DNA TGTGCCTGGAAACCGGGAGGGGATGGTGAAAAACTGTTTTTT. This gives the protein CAWKPGGDGEKLFF.

The CDR3 bases are TGCGCCAGCAGCCAAGTTACAGATTCCTACAATGAGCAGTTCTTC. Its translation: CASSQVTDSYNEQFF. The V and J genes are TRBV4-1 and TRBJ2-1, with no clear D. This CDR3 is 15 amino acids long. V lost 1 base, J lost 1 base, and 8 bases lay in between. Germline lookup yields CDR1 MGHRA and CDR2 YSYEKL.

V gene TRBV5-4 combines with J gene TRBJ2-5; D assignment may be TRBD1 or TRBD2 (6 bases each). CDR3 length equals 14 residues. Germline V gene data show CDR1 as SGHNT and CDR2 as YYREEE (reference sequence). Trimming took 4 bases from V and 6 from J, leaving 16 bases between them. The DNA for the CDR3 is TGTGCCAGCAGCCAACAGGGAGGTGGGCAGACCCAGTACTTC. Translating gives CASSQQGGGQTQYF.

This clone was seen just once. This chain joins TRBV7-9 and TRBJ2-7, with D uncertain. The CDR3 has 14 amino acids. V was cut by 1 base and J by 2 bases, with 9 bases left in between. From germline, CDR1 is SEHNR and CDR2 FQNEAQ (reference sequence). This CDR3 reads CASSLGAVAYEQYF. The CDR3, as DNA: TGTGCCAGCAGCTTAGGGGCGGTTGCCTACGAGCAGTACTTC. Supplemented by reference TRBV7-9 and TRBJ2-7, the full variable domain reads DTGVSQNPRHKITKRGQNVTFRCDPISEHNRLYWYRQTLGQGPEFLTYFQNEAQLEKSRLLSDRFSAERPKGSFSTLEIQRTEQGDSAMYLCASSLGAVAYEQYFGPGTRLTVT.

Only one count was recorded for this clone. The chain uses TRBV5-1 and TRBJ2-5; 8 bases are shared with TRBD1. CDR1 is SGHRS, CDR2 YFSETQ, per germline. With V trimmed by 7 bases and J by 1 base, 6 bases remained unmatched. The CDR3 covers 14 residues. The CDR3: CASRTGQAQETQYF. CDR3 DNA: TGCGCCAGCCGAACGGGACAGGCCCAAGAGACCCAGTACTTC.

This sequence joins TRBV27 and TRBJ1-2; 7 bases align to TRBD1. CDR3 length: 13 residues. V lost 5 bases to trimming and J lost 3 bases; unmatched junction nucleotides: 3. Per germline, CDR1 MNHEY and CDR2 SMNVEV (reference sequence). This CDR3 is CASSRQGDYGYTF. In DNA, the CDR3 is TGTGCCAGCAGTCGACAGGGTGACTATGGCTACACCTTC.

V usage is TRBV10-1 and J usage is TRBJ1-6; 9 bases are a match to TRBD1. The germline V gene has CDR1 WNHNN and CDR2 SYGVQD (reference sequence). J gave up 10 bases and V 3 bases, and 7 bases lay outside the gene matches. This CDR3 has 15 amino acids. The CDR3 DNA reads TGCGCCAGCAGTGAAGGGACAGGGAAACGGTCACCCCTCCACTTT. Amino acids: CASSEGTGKRSPLHF.

The chain is built from TRBV29-1 and TRBJ2-1; unclear D gene. Trimming removed 3 bases from V and 0 bases from J, with 12 bases in between. In germline, CDR1 is SQVTM, CDR2 ANQGSEA. This CDR3 contains 15 residues. The CDR3 DNA reads as TGCAGCGTTGAGGTTGTGCCCAGCTCCTACAATGAGCAGTTCTTC. Its translation is CSVEVVPSSYNEQFF.

As DNA, the CDR3 is TGTGCCAGCAGCGGCGAGGTCGGAAACATTCAGTACTTC. Translation gives CASSGEVGNIQYF. This chain connects TRBV9 to TRBJ2-4; D call uncertain. Trimming took 3 bases from V and 6 from J, leaving 10 bases between them. The CDR3 consists of 13 residues. Germline CDR1 SGDLS, CDR2 YYNGEE.

The J gene is TRBJ1-4, the V gene TRBV29-1; a possible D gene is TRBD1 (5 bases). The V gene's germline CDR1 is SQVTM and CDR2 ANQGSEA. This CDR3 has 14 residues. V lost 1 base and J 7 bases, leaving 13 bases between the germline ends. CDR3 loop: CSVEVWGRSEKLFF. CDR3 nucleotide sequence: TGCAGCGTTGAAGTGTGGGGCAGAAGTGAAAAACTGTTTTTT.

The V and J genes are TRBV23-1 and TRBJ2-3; 7 nucleotides agree with TRBD1. TRBV23-1 is assigned to the ORF class and has an uncertain function. Losses at the gene ends were 2 bases for V and 5 bases for J; bases not matched to a gene: 7. This CDR3 has 15 amino acids. The CDR3 DNA follows: TGCGCCAGCAGTCAACGTAGACAGGGTAAAGATACGCAGTATTTT. It codes for CASSQRRQGKDTQYF.

This rearrangement joins TRBV4-3 to TRBJ2-5, with TRBD1 identical over 8 bases. In germline, CDR1 is LGHNA, CDR2 YSLEER. The CDR3 runs to 15 residues. V shed 4 bases and J 9 bases; nucleotides not matched to a gene: 13. CDR3 DNA sequence: TGCGCCAGCAGCCCCCAGCCCGGACAGGGAGTAGCCCAGTACTTC. Its translation: CASSPQPGQGVAQYF.

In its sample, this clone was seen a few times. The chain couples TRBV5-1 to TRBJ2-2; D possibly uses TRBD1 or TRBD2 (5 bases each). This CDR3 is built from 15 residues. Per the germline V gene, CDR1 is SGHRS and CDR2 is YFSETQ. V was clipped by 0 bases and J by 1 base, with 7 bases between them. The DNA of the CDR3 is TGCGCCAGCAGCTTGGGGGACGAGAACACCGGGGAGCTGTTTTTT. Translated: CASSLGDENTGELFF.

This chain uses TRBV29-1 with TRBJ2-6; 8 nucleotides line up with TRBD1. V shed 2 bases, J shed 0 bases, and the junction held 3 bases outside the gene matches. This CDR3 region has 16 residues. Germline V lookup: CDR1 SQVTM, CDR2 ANQGSEA. The chain's CDR3 is CSVEWTGPSGANVLTF. The DNA of the CDR3 is TGCAGCGTTGAATGGACAGGGCCCTCTGGGGCCAACGTCCTGACTTTC.

The chain uses TRBV25-1 and TRBJ1-5; D unclear. Trimming took off 1 base at V and 7 bases at J, with 11 bases between the two ends. Looked up from germline, CDR1 is MGHDK and CDR2 is SYGVNS. The CDR3 length is 14 residues. Written as DNA, the CDR3 is TGTGCCAGCAGTGAATCTAGGGTTTGGCAGCCCCAGCATTTT. It translates to CASSESRVWQPQHF.

The chain combines TRBV29-1 with TRBJ1-2, with D hard to call. The V end lost 4 bases, the J end lost 2 bases, and 8 bases lay between the germline ends. The CDR3 runs 12 residues. Germline lookup yields CDR1 SQVTM and CDR2 ANQGSEA. The CDR3 region has the DNA TGCAGCGTTGTAGGCAGAAACTATGGCTACACCTTC. It specifies CSVVGRNYGYTF.

The chain is built from TRBV29-1 and TRBJ2-5; possibly TRBD2 for D (6 bases). The CDR3 covers 12 residues. V dropped 5 bases and J dropped 5 bases, with 12 bases sitting between them. Per germline, CDR1 SQVTM and CDR2 ANQGSEA. The CDR3 nucleotides are TGCAGCGTTTCGGGCGGAGGGGAGACCCAGTACTTC. This sequence encodes CSVSGGGETQYF.

V gene TRBV4-3 combines with J gene TRBJ2-5; D remains unclear. V gave up 0 bases and J gave up 4 bases, with 9 bases separating them. This CDR3 region has 14 residues. CDR1 and CDR2 from the germline V gene are LGHNA and YSLEER. CDR3 in DNA: TGCGCCAGCAGCCAAGAAGGGTGGGCAGAGACCCAGTACTTC. It translates to CASSQEGWAETQYF.

V gene TRBV29-1 combines with J gene TRBJ2-7; 7 positions agree with TRBD1. The CDR3 runs to 12 residues. The germline CDR1 and CDR2 sequences are SQVTM and ANQGSEA. V was clipped by 0 bases and J by 7 bases; unmatched bases: 3. This chain's CDR3 is CSVEESGGEQYF. In nucleotides, the CDR3 is TGCAGCGTTGAAGAATCAGGGGGAGAGCAGTACTTC.

This rearrangement joins TRBV29-1 to TRBJ2-3, with 7 bases fitting TRBD2. Germline V lookup: CDR1 SQVTM, CDR2 ANQGSEA. The trim removed 3 bases at V and 6 bases at J, leaving 6 bases unmatched. CDR3 length: 13 amino acids. The CDR3 region has the DNA TGCAGCGTTGACAGGGAGGGTGGGGATACGCAGTATTTT. Protein sequence: CSVDREGGDTQYF.

This clone was picked up a small number of times. V usage is TRBV4-3 and J usage is TRBJ1-6; unclear D gene. CDR1 is LGHNA, CDR2 YSLEER, per germline. Trimming pared 0 bases from V and 8 bases from J, leaving 5 bases between. This CDR3 has 13 residues. CDR3 protein: CASSQEQHSPLHF. The CDR3 bases are TGCGCCAGCAGCCAAGAGCAGCATTCACCCCTCCACTTT.